These 8 T cell receptor beta chains originate from one sample sequenced in a study of shared clonotypes between healthy human individuals. Measured with immunoSEQ multiplex PCR; TCRdb has only the in-frame clones, and not every one. This sample carries more than 2 million clones, around 95% of them seen once, and the ten largest clones take more than 0.1%. The sequenced sample consisted of naive CD4+ T cells sorted from blood. Subset in this sample: CD45RA+ positively selected. The receptors originated from a man between 18 and 29 years old in good health.

Written as DNA, the CDR3 is TGTGCCAGCAGTCTCCTAGGGGGGGATAATTCACCCCTCCACTTT. This gives the protein CASSLLGGDNSPLHF. The V and J genes are TRBV28 and TRBJ1-6, with D maybe TRBD1 (6 bases). The CDR3 runs 15 residues. V was cut by 5 bases and J by 5 bases, with 13 bases left in between. Germline V gene data show CDR1 as MDHEN and CDR2 as SYDVKM.

The chain is built from TRBV5-4 and TRBJ2-3; 11 bases are a match to TRBD2. Germline V gene lookup returns CDR1 SGHNT and CDR2 YYREEE (reference sequence). After removal of 4 bases from V and 3 bases from J, the junction contained 4 bases not matched to a gene. This CDR3 is 15 amino acids long. CDR3 sequence: CASSKTSGETDTQYF. The CDR3 nucleotides are TGTGCCAGCAGCAAGACTAGCGGGGAAACAGATACGCAGTATTTT.

The chain uses TRBV19 and TRBJ2-1, with D tentatively TRBD2 (6 bases). The CDR3 runs 15 residues. The germline V gene encodes CDR1 LNHDA and CDR2 SQIVND (reference sequence). V was clipped by 7 bases and J by 5 bases, with 18 bases between them. As DNA, the CDR3 is TGTGCCAGTACCTCCTTGGCGGGATGGGACAATGAGCAGTTCTTC. Translating it yields CASTSLAGWDNEQFF.

The rearrangement joins TRBV10-3 to TRBJ2-3, with D possibly matching TRBD1 (6 bases). Trimming took 6 bases from V and 0 from J, leaving 13 bases between them. CDR3 length: 15 residues. Germline V lookup: CDR1 ENHRY, CDR2 SYGVKD. CDR3 DNA: TGTGCCATCAGCCTCGGACAGCATAGCACAGATACGCAGTATTTT. Its protein is CAISLGQHSTDTQYF.

The chain uses TRBV5-1 and TRBJ2-2, with TRBD2 as a possible D gene (5 bases). With 10 bases removed from V and 6 bases from J, the gap between germline ends came to 16 bases. Germline V CDR1 and CDR2: SGHRS, YFSETQ. There are 13 residues in the CDR3. CDR3: CAPCGFPPGELFF. CDR3 bases: TGCGCCCCGTGCGGGTTCCCCCCCGGGGAGCTGTTTTTT.

V is TRBV2 and J is TRBJ2-1; possibly TRBD1 for D (6 bases). CDR3 length equals 13 residues. CDR1 SNHLY and CDR2 FYNNEI come from the germline V gene. The V end was cut by 3 bases, the J end by 6 bases, with 9 bases between. In nucleotides, the CDR3 is TGTGCCAGCAGTGACCCACAGGGCAATGAGCAGTTCTTC. Protein: CASSDPQGNEQFF.

The rearrangement links TRBV5-1 to TRBJ2-3; 9 positions match TRBD2. Trimming took 3 bases from V and 5 from J; bases not matched to a gene: 7. This CDR3 has 15 amino acids. Germline V gives CDR1 SGHRS, CDR2 YFSETQ. CDR3 loop: CASSYTSGRGDTQYF. The CDR3 DNA is TGCGCCAGCAGCTACACTAGCGGGCGGGGAGATACGCAGTATTTT.

On this clone: A read error may produce the germline difference seen at one junction end. The chain carries TRBV2 and TRBJ2-2, with D possibly being TRBD1 (6 bases). Germline-derived CDR1 and CDR2 are SNHLY and FYNNEI. This CDR3 spans 11 amino acids. This chain's CDR3 is CASSETGPTFW. The CDR3 DNA reads TGTGCCAGCAGTGAAACAGGGCCCACCTTCTGG.